The source of this TCR beta chain is a study of human T cells and chemical hapten exposure. Overall study context: The patients, most of them female, presented with alopecia areata, totalis or universalis.

Study-level findings and limits: Compared to controls, expanded TCRs made significantly more large clusters of similar CDR3s.

Germline-derived CDR1 and CDR2 are DFQATT and SNEGSKA (reference sequence). The V segment lost 5 bases and the J segment 0 bases; nucleotides outside the gene matches: 7. The CDR3 runs to 15 residues. Time point specified: pre-sensitization, week 0. Described treatment: therapeutic diphenylcyclopropenone sensitization with weekly scalp DPC. Donors, patients with alopecia ranging from 18 to 70 years old and judged suitable for DPC, provided samples. Single cDNA molecules in the library carried unique molecular identifiers attached during preparation. TCRdb analysed the RACE reads with MiXCR anew, one entry per CDR3 protein. This table has a few hundred thousand distinct CDR3 sequences, 5.5% appearing once. This clonotype was observed many times. Its cognate antigen is unknown.

The chain has TRBV20-1 and TRBJ2-3; 8 positions match TRBD1. This TCR derives from a young woman with alopecia areata. Some clones in this sample may be carry-over from other donors' samples. This material consisted of whole blood, taken in connection with sensitization to the hapten diphenylcyclopropenone (DPC). The CDR3 sequence: CSAQSGGFSTDTQYF. The CDR3 DNA is TGCAGTGCTCAGTCAGGGGGCTTTAGCACAGATACGCAGTATTTT.